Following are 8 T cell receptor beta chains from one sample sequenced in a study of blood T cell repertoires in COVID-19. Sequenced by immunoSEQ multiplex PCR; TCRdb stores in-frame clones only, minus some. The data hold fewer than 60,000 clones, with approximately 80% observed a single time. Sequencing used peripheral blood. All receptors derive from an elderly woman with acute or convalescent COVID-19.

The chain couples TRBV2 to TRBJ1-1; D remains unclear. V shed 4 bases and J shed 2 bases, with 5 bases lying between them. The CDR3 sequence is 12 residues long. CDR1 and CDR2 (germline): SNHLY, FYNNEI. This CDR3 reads CASSVYNTEAFF. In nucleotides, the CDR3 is TGTGCCAGCAGTGTTTATAACACTGAAGCTTTCTTT. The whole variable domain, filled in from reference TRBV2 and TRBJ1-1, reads EPEVTQTPSHQVTQMGQEVILRCVPISNHLYFYWYRQILGQKVEFLVSFYNNEISEKSEIFDDQFSVERPDGSNFTLKIRSTKLEDSAMYFCASSVYNTEAFFGQGTRLTVV.

CDR3 in amino acids: CASSLQGKSGTEAFF. The DNA for the CDR3 is TGTGCCAGCAGCCTTCAGGGCAAGTCGGGCACTGAAGCTTTCTTT. V usage is TRBV7-2 and J usage is TRBJ1-1; a possible D gene is TRBD1 (5 bases). Germline V lookup: CDR1 SGHTA, CDR2 FQGNSA. V lost 5 bases to trimming and J lost 4 bases, with 17 bases between them. The CDR3 is 15 amino acids.

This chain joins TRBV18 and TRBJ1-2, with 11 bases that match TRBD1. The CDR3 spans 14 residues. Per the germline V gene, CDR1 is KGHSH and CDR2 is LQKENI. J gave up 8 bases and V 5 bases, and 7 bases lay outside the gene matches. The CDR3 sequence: CASSAGQGAEGYTF. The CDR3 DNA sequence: TGTGCCAGCTCAGCCGGACAGGGGGCGGAAGGCTACACCTTC.

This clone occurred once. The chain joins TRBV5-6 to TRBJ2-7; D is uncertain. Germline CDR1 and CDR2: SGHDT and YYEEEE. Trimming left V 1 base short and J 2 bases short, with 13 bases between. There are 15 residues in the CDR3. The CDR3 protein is CASSLFGQSTYEQYF. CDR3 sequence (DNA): TGTGCCAGCAGCTTGTTTGGGCAGTCAACCTACGAGCAGTACTTC.

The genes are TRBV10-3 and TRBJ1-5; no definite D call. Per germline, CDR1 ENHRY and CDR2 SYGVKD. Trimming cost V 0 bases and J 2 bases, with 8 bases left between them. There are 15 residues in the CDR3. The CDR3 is CAISESITGNQPQHF. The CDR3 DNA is TGTGCCATCAGTGAGTCGATAACAGGCAATCAGCCCCAGCATTTT.

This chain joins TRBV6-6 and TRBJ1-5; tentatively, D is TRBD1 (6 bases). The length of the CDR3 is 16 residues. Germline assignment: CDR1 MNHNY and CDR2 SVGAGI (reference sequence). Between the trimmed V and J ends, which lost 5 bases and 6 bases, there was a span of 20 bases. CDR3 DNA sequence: TGTGCCAGCAGTCCCCCCCCACAGGGTGGAGGTCAGCCCCAGCATTTT. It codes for CASSPPPQGGGQPQHF.

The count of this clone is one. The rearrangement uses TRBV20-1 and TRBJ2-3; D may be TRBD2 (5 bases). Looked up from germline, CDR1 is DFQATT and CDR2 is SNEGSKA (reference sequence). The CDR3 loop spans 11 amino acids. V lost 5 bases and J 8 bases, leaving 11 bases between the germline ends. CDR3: CSALAFGTQYF. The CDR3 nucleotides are TGCAGTGCTTTAGCGTTTGGTACGCAGTATTTT.

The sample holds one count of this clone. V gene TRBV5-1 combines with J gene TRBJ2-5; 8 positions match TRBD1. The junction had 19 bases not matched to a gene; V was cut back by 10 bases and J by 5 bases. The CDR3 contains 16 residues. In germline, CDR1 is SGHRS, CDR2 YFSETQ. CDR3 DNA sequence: TGCGCCGAGCTACGGACAGGGTGGGAAAGGAGCGAGACCCAGTACTTC. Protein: CAELRTGWERSETQYF. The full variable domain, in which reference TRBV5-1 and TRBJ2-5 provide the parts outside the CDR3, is KAGVTQTPRYLIKTRGQQVTLSCSPISGHRSVSWYQQTPGQGLQFLFEYFSETQRNKGNFPGRFSGRQFSNSRSEMNVSTLELGDSALYLCAELRTGWERSETQYFGPGTRLLVL.